A single T cell receptor (beta chain) is shown here with its context. TCRdb's table, derived via immunoSEQ multiplex PCR, lists solely in-frame clones and lacks some. The table has around 80,000 clones, approximately 94% seen once. Between the trimmed V and J ends, which lost 1 base and 7 bases, there was a span of 17 bases. The CDR3 length is 17 residues. The germline V gene has CDR1 MGHRA and CDR2 YSYEKL. The sample belongs to a study of control samples from healthy donors and cancer patients. Sequencing was performed on blood. The sequence came from a woman aged 25 to 45 in good health. V usage is TRBV4-1 and J usage is TRBJ1-6, with D possibly being TRBD1 (6 bases). CDR3 DNA: TGCGCCAGCAGCCAAGGGAGGGCGGGACAACTAAATTCACCCCTCCACTTT. Translation: CASSQGRAGQLNSPLHF.